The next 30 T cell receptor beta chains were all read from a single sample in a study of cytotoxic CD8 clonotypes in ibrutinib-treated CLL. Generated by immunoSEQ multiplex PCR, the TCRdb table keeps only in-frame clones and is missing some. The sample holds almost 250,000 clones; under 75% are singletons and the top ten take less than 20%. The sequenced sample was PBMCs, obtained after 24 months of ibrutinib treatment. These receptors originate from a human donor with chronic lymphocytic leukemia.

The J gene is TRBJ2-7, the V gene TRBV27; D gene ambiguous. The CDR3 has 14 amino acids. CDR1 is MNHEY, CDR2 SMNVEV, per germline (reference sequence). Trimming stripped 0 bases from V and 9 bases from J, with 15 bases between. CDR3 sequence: CASSLSQRLGAQYF. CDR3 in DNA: TGTGCCAGCAGTTTATCGCAGCGCCTCGGCGCGCAGTACTTC.

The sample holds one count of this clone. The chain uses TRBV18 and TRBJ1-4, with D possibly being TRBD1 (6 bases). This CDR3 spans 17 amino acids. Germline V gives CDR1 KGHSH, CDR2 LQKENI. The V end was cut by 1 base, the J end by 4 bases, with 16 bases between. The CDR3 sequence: CASSPHRVGQLNEKLFF. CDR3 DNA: TGTGCCAGCTCACCACATAGGGTCGGACAGCTTAATGAAAAACTGTTTTTT.

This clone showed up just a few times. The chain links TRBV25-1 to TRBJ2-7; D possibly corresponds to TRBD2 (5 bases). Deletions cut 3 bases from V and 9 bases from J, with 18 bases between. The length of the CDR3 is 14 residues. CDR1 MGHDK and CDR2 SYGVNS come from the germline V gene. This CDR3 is CASSDPLGVSGQYF. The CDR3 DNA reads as TGTGCCAGCAGTGACCCTCTCGGGGTATCAGGGCAGTACTTC.

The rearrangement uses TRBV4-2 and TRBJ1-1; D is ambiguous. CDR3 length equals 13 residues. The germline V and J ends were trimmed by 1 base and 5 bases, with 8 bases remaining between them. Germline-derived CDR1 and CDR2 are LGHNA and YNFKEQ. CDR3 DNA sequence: TGTGCCAGCAGCCAAGGGGAGGGTACTGAAGCTTTCTTT. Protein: CASSQGEGTEAFF.

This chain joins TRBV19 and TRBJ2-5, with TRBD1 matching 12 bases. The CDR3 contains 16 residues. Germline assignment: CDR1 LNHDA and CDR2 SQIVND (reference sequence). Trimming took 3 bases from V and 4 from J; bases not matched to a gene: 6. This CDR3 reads CASSMPGQGAGETQYF. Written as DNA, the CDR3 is TGTGCCAGTAGTATGCCGGGACAGGGGGCGGGAGAGACCCAGTACTTC.

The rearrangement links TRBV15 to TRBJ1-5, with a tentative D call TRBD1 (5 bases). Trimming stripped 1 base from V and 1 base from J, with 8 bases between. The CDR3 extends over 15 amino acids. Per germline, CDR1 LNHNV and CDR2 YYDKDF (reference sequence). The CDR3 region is CATSRAGLSNQPQHF. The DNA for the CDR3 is TGTGCCACCAGCAGAGCGGGACTGAGCAATCAGCCCCAGCATTTT.

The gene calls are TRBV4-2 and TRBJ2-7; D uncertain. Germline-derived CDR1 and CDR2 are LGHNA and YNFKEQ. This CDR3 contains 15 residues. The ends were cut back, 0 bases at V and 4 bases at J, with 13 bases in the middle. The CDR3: CASSQETGENYEQYF. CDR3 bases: TGTGCCAGCAGCCAAGAAACTGGTGAGAATTACGAGCAGTACTTC.

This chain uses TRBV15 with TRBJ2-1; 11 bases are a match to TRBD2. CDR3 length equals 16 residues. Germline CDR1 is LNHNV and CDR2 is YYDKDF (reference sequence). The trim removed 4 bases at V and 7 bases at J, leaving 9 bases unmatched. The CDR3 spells CATSTLLAGGTNEQFF. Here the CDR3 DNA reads TGTGCCACCAGCACACTTTTAGCGGGAGGGACGAATGAGCAGTTCTTC.

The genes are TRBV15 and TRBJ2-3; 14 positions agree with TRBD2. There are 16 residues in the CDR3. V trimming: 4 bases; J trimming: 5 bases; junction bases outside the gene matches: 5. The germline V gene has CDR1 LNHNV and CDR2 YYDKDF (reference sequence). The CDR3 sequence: CATSTRLAGGEDTQYF. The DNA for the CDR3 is TGTGCCACCAGCACTAGACTAGCGGGAGGGGAAGATACGCAGTATTTT.

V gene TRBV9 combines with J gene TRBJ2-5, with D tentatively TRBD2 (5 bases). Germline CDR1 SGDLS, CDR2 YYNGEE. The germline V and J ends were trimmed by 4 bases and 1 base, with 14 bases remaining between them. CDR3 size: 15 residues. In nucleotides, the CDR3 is TGTGCCAGCAGCCCCCAATCCGGGGTCCAAGAGACCCAGTACTTC. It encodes CASSPQSGVQETQYF.

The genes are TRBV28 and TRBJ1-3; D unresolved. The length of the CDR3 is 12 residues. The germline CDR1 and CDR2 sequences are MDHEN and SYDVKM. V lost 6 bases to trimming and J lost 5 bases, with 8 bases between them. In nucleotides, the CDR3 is TGTGCCAGCAGGGCCACAAGAAACACCATATATTTT. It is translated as CASRATRNTIYF.

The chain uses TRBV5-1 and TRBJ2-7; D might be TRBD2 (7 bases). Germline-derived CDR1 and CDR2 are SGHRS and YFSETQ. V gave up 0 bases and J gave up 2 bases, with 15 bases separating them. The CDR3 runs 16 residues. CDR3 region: CASSLVLGGPAYEQYF. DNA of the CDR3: TGCGCCAGCAGCTTGGTCCTCGGGGGGCCGGCCTACGAGCAGTACTTC. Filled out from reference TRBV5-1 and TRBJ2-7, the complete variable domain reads KAGVTQTPRYLIKTRGQQVTLSCSPISGHRSVSWYQQTPGQGLQFLFEYFSETQRNKGNFPGRFSGRQFSNSRSEMNVSTLELGDSALYLCASSLVLGGPAYEQYFGPGTRLTVT.

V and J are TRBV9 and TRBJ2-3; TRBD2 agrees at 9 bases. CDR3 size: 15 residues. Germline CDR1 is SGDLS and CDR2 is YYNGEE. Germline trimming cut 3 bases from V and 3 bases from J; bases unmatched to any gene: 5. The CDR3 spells CASSAFAGGTDTQYF. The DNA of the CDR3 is TGTGCCAGCAGCGCCTTCGCGGGAGGGACAGATACGCAGTATTTT.

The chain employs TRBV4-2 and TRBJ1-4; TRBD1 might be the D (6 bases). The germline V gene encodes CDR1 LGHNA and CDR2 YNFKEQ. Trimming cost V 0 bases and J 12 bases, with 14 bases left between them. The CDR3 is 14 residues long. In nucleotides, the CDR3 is TGTGCCAGCAGCCAAGAGGGGAGACCAGGGGAACTGTTTTTT. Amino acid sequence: CASSQEGRPGELFF.

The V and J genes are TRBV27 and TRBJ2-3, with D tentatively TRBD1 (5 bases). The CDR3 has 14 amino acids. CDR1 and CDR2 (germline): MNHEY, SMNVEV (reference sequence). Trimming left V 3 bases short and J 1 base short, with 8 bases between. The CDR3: CASSLQGRTDTQYF. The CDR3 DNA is TGTGCCAGCAGTTTGCAGGGTCGCACAGATACGCAGTATTTT.

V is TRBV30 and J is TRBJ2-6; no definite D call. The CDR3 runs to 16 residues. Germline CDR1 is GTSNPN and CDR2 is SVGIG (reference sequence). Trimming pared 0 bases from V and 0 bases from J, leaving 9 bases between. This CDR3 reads CAWSVLAPSGANVLTF. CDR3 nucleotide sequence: TGTGCCTGGAGTGTACTCGCCCCCTCTGGGGCCAACGTCCTGACTTTC.

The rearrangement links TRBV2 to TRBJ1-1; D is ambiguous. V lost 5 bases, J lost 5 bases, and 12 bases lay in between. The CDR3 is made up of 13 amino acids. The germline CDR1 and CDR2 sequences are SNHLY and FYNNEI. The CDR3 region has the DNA TGTGCCAGCAGTCGCGGGGTGGGAACTGAAGCTTTCTTT. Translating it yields CASSRGVGTEAFF.

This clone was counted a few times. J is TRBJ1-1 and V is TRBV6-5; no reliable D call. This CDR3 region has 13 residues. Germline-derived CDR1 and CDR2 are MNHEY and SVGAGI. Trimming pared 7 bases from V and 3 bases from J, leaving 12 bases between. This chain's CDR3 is CASTSSRYTEAFF. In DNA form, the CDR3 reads TGTGCCAGCACAAGCTCGAGGTACACTGAAGCTTTCTTT.

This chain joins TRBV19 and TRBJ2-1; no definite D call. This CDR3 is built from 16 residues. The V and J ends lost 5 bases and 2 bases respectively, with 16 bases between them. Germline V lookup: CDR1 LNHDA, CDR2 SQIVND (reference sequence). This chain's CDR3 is CASSAFIGPTYNEQFF. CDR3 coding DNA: TGTGCCAGTAGTGCCTTTATAGGGCCAACCTACAATGAGCAGTTCTTC.

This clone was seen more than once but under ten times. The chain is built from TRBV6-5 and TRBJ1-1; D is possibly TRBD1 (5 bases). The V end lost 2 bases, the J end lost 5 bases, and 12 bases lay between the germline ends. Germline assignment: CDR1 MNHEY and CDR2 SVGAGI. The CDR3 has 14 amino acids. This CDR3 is CASSYERRGTEAFF. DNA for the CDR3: TGTGCCAGCAGTTACGAACGTCGGGGGACTGAAGCTTTCTTT.

The CDR3 sequence is CASSATTSACRDTQYF. CDR3 in DNA: TGTGCCAGCAGCGCCACAACTAGCGCATGCCGAGATACGCAGTATTTT. V usage is TRBV9 and J usage is TRBJ2-3; 7 bases map to TRBD2. The CDR3 contains 16 residues. Germline-derived CDR1 and CDR2 are SGDLS and YYNGEE. With V trimmed by 3 bases and J by 5 bases, 12 bases remained unmatched.

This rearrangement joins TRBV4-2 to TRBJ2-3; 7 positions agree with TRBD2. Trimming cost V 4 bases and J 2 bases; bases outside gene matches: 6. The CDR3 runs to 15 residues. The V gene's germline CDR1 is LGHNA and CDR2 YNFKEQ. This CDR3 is CASSPDSGATDTQYF. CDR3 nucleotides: TGTGCCAGCAGCCCAGACAGCGGGGCCACAGATACGCAGTATTTT.

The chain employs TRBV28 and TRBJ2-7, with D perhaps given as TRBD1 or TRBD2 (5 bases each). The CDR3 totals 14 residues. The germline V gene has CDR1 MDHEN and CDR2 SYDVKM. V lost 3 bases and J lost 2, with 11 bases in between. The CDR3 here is CASSFQGGPYEQYF. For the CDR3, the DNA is TGTGCCAGCAGTTTTCAGGGCGGGCCCTACGAGCAGTACTTC.

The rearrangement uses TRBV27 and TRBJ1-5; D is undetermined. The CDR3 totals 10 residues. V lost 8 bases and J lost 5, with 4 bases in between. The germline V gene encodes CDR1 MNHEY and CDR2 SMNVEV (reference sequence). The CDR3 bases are TGTGCCAGCGGTTATCAGCCCCAGCATTTT. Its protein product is CASGYQPQHF.

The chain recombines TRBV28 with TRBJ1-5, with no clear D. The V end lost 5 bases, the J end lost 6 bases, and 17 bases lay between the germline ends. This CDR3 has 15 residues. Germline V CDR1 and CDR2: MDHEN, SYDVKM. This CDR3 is CASSTRREGGQPQHF. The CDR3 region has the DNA TGTGCCAGCAGTACCCGGAGGGAGGGAGGTCAGCCCCAGCATTTT.

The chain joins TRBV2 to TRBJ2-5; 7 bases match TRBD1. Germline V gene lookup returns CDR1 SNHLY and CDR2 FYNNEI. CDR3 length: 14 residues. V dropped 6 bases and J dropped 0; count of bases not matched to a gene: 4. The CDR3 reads CASRRGQDQETQYF. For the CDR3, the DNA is TGTGCCAGCAGACGAGGACAGGACCAAGAGACCCAGTACTTC.

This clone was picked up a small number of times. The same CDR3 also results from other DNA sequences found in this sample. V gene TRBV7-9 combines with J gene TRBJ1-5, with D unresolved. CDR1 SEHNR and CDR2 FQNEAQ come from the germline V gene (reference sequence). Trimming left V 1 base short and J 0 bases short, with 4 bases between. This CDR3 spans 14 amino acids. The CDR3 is CASSLEGSNQPQHF. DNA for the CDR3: TGTGCCAGCAGCTTAGAGGGTAGCAATCAGCCCCAGCATTTT.

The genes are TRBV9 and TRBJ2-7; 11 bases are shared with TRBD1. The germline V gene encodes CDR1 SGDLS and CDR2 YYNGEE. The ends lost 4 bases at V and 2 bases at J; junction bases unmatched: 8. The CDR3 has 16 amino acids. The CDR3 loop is CASSLQEGQGAYEQYF. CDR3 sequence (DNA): TGTGCCAGCAGCCTCCAAGAGGGACAGGGGGCCTACGAGCAGTACTTC.

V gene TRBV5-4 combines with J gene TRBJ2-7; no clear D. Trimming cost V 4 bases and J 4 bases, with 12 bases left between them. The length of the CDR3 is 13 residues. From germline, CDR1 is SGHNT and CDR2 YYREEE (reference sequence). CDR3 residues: CASSLADRYEQYF. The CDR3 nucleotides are TGTGCCAGCAGCCTCGCCGATCGGTACGAGCAGTACTTC.

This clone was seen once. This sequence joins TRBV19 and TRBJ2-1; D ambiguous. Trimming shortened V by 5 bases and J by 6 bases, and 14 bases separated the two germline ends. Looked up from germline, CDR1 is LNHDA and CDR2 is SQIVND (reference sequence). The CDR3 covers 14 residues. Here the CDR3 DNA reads TGTGCCAGTAGTGTGACCGGGCCACCCAATGAGCAGTTCTTC. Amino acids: CASSVTGPPNEQFF.